This TCR beta chain was captured by sequencing in a study of T cell changes during pregnancy in multiple sclerosis. TCRdb's table, derived via immunoSEQ multiplex PCR, lists solely in-frame clones and lacks some. Here the sample spans approximately 97,000 clones, about nine tenths being singletons. This receptor was identified in a female donor in good health, enrolled as a control in a pregnancy study. The sequenced sample was peripheral blood, obtained after pregnancy.

In nucleotides, the CDR3 is TGCGCCAGCAGCCCCGAAGGCAGGGTCTATGGCTACACCTTC. Translated: CASSPEGRVYGYTF. This chain connects TRBV4-3 to TRBJ1-2; possible D gene TRBD1, 5 bases. Germline values: CDR1 LGHNA, CDR2 YSLEER. The CDR3 has 14 amino acids. V gave up 4 bases and J gave up 4 bases, with 13 bases separating them.